The 29 T cell receptor beta chains given below trace back to one sample, sequenced in a study of prognosis after radiotherapy for stage I lung cancer. Two rounds of multiplex PCR amplified TCR beta CDR3 from genomic DNA. The first PCR round targeted every TRBV and TRBJ gene with specific primers. One entry per CDR3 protein results from TCRdb running MiXCR on the multiplex PCR reads. The sample yields roughly 13,000 distinct CDR3 sequences, roughly 31% seen once. The sample in question was PBMCs, obtained before or after stereotactic body radiation therapy (not recorded which). Every receptor here comes from a donor aged 50 or older with non-small cell lung cancer.

Regarding this clonotype: Relative to the germline gene, one junction end is altered; a read error may explain this. The chain has TRBV19 and TRBJ2-3; D is unresolved. The CDR3 has 16 amino acids. The germline V gene has CDR1 LNHDA and CDR2 SQIVND (reference sequence). CDR3 DNA sequence: TGTGCCAGTAGGGCAGTGCCCGTTTCTTACACAGATACACAGTATTTT. It yields the protein CASRAVPVSYTDTQYF.

In its sample, this clonotype was seen many times. The gene calls are TRBV28 and TRBJ2-3; TRBD1 aligns across 8 bases. The CDR3 totals 13 residues. CDR1 and CDR2 from the germline V gene are MDHEN and SYDVKM. Losses at the gene ends were 6 bases for V and 5 bases for J; bases not matched to a gene: 4. CDR3 nucleotide sequence: TGTGCCAGCAGGAAGACAGGGGTAGATACGCAGTATTTT. Translated, it gives CASRKTGVDTQYF.

This clonotype was counted many times. This rearrangement joins TRBV10-3 to TRBJ2-2, with 7 bases identical to TRBD1. The CDR3 is made up of 17 amino acids. J gave up 1 base and V 3 bases, and 8 bases lay outside the gene matches. Looked up from germline, CDR1 is ENHRY and CDR2 is SYGVKD. Here the CDR3 DNA reads TGTGCCATCAGTGAACAGGGGCCGTATCGGAACACCGGGGAGCTGTTTTTT. Protein sequence: CAISEQGPYRNTGELFF.

A note on this clonotype: The junction and the germline gene differ at one end; a read error may be behind it. The rearrangement uses TRBV9 and TRBJ2-7; D is uncertain. The CDR3 is 15 residues long. Germline lookup yields CDR1 SGDLS and CDR2 YYNGEE. The CDR3 spells CAGSVGVGDSHEQYF. CDR3 nucleotides: TGTGCCGGCAGCGTAGGTGTGGGCGACTCCCACGAGCAGTACTTC.

This clonotype was detected ten times or more. The chain recombines TRBV14 with TRBJ2-1; TRBD2 aligns across 7 bases. Germline V gives CDR1 SGHDN, CDR2 FVKESK. This CDR3 comprises 15 residues. The V gene end was trimmed by 3 bases and the J gene end by 4 bases; junction bases not matched to a gene: 6. CDR3 loop: CASSQTGGGYNEQFF. The CDR3 coding sequence is TGTGCCAGCAGCCAGACGGGAGGTGGGTACAATGAGCAGTTCTTC.

This clonotype was counted ten times or more. V is TRBV5-1 and J is TRBJ2-5; D is perhaps TRBD1 (6 bases). V was shortened by 4 bases and J by 3 bases, with 13 bases between the two germline ends. Germline values: CDR1 SGHRS, CDR2 YFSETQ. This CDR3 is built from 14 residues. This CDR3 reads CASSVPQGEETQYF. In DNA form, the CDR3 reads TGCGCCAGCAGCGTCCCACAGGGTGAAGAGACCCAGTACTTC.

This clonotype was picked up many times. The genes are TRBV7-2 and TRBJ2-3; 7 nucleotides line up with TRBD1. J gave up 6 bases and V 0 bases, and 12 bases lay outside the gene matches. Germline assignment: CDR1 SGHTA and CDR2 FQGNSA. The CDR3 has 17 residues. Here the CDR3 DNA reads TGTGCCAGCAGCTTAGCGGTCGGCCAGGGGGTTTGGGATACGCAGTATTTT. Protein sequence: CASSLAVGQGVWDTQYF.

A word on this clonotype: This may arise from a read error, as a much more abundant clone is one base away. The chain couples TRBV5-4 to TRBJ2-1; 7 nucleotides agree with TRBD1. The better agreement between TRBJ2-7 and the DNA end casts doubt on the J call. Germline CDR1 reads SGHNT; CDR2 reads YYREEE (reference sequence). This CDR3 spans 15 amino acids. Here the CDR3 DNA reads TGTGCCAGCAGCTTGGGTCAGGGGGTGGTCAATGAGCAGTACTTC. Translation gives CASSLGQGVVNEQYF.

The chain links TRBV28 to TRBJ1-2; maybe TRBD1 (5 bases). The germline gives CDR1 MDHEN, CDR2 SYDVKM. Trimming took 4 bases from V and 8 from J, leaving 20 bases between them. CDR3 length: 15 residues. CDR3 nucleotides: TGTGCCAGCAGTTCCTTGAAAATAGATTGGGGGGGCTACACCTTC. Translated: CASSSLKIDWGGYTF.

Ten or more counts support this clonotype. This chain uses TRBV3-1 with TRBJ2-2, with D perhaps assigned TRBD1 or TRBD2 (5 bases each). The CDR3 spans 14 residues. The V end was cut by 7 bases, the J end by 4 bases, with 13 bases between. Germline assignment: CDR1 LGHDT and CDR2 YNNKEL (reference sequence). Here the CDR3 reads CASTQNGGTGELFF. CDR3 bases: TGTGCCAGCACCCAGAATGGGGGCACCGGGGAGCTGTTTTTT.

Many counts were recorded for this clonotype. The genes are TRBV15 and TRBJ1-1; the D is unclear. CDR3 length equals 13 residues. Germline assignment: CDR1 LNHNV and CDR2 YYDKDF (reference sequence). Trimming removed 4 bases at V and 1 base at J, with 7 bases between. Here the CDR3 DNA reads TGTGCCACCAGCATCCGGCAGAACACTGAAGCTTTCTTT. The encoded protein is CATSIRQNTEAFF.

This clonotype is categorized as medium-sized. The DNA for the CDR3 is TGTGCCAGTAGTAGGGGGGGCGCTGGGGCCAACGTCCTGACTTTC. Translating gives CASSRGGAGANVLTF. This chain links TRBV19 with TRBJ2-6; TRBD2 might be the D (7 bases). The length of the CDR3 is 15 residues. Germline V gene sequence: CDR1 LNHDA, CDR2 SQIVND (reference sequence). V lost 4 bases and J lost 2, with 9 bases in between.

Ten or more counts support this clonotype. DNA for the CDR3: TGTGCCAGCAGTCGACAGGAAGATCTAAATGAAAAACTGTTTTTT. Residues: CASSRQEDLNEKLFF. V usage is TRBV3-1 and J usage is TRBJ1-4, with TRBD1 as a possible D gene (6 bases). V lost 6 bases, J lost 5 bases, and 16 bases lay in between. In germline, CDR1 is LGHDT, CDR2 YNNKEL (reference sequence). CDR3 length: 15 residues.

This chain links TRBV6-4 with TRBJ2-1; D is perhaps TRBD1 (5 bases). The germline V gene encodes CDR1 MRHNA and CDR2 SNTAGT. The CDR3 is made up of 13 amino acids. The CDR3 DNA reads TGTGTTAGCAGTGACAGCTCCTACAATGAGCAGTTCTTC. Translating it yields CVSSDSSYNEQFF.

The table lists this clonotype with many counts. The V gene is TRBV6-1, the J gene TRBJ1-5; D is possibly TRBD1 (5 bases). Germline lookup yields CDR1 MNHNS and CDR2 SASEGT. V lost 6 bases, J lost 0 bases, and 12 bases lay in between. This CDR3 has 15 residues. The CDR3 nucleotides are TGTGCCAGCAGGCGGACACCTTATAGCAATCAGCCCCAGCATTTT. Amino acid sequence: CASRRTPYSNQPQHF.

In the case of this clonotype: The junction differs from germline at one of its ends, possibly a read error. The CDR3 loop reads CASRCGVGSYNEQFF. The CDR3 region has the DNA TGTGCTAGCAGGTGCGGGGTGGGCTCCTACAATGAGCAGTTCTTC. The chain combines TRBV2 with TRBJ2-1; TRBD2 is a possible D gene (6 bases). The CDR3 contains 15 residues. Germline-derived CDR1 and CDR2 are SNHLY and FYNNEI. The whole variable domain, filled in from reference TRBV2 and TRBJ2-1, reads EPEVTQTPSHQVTQMGQEVILRCVPISNHLYFYWYRQILGQKVEFLVSFYNNEISEKSEIFDDQFSVERPDGSNFTLKIRSTKLEDSAMYFCASRCGVGSYNEQFFGPGTRLTVL.

The chain carries TRBV3-1 and TRBJ2-1; 7 positions match TRBD2. The CDR3 is 15 residues long. J lost 8 bases, V lost 4 bases, and 11 bases had no gene match. CDR1 is LGHDT and CDR2 is YNNKEL in the germline V gene (reference sequence). The chain's CDR3 is CASSLSGTIDDEQFF. The CDR3, as DNA: TGTGCCAGCAGCCTTTCCGGGACTATCGACGATGAGCAGTTCTTC.

In its sample, this clonotype ranks as medium-sized. The chain combines TRBV2 with TRBJ1-3, with D possibly matching TRBD1 (5 bases). CDR1 is SNHLY, CDR2 FYNNEI, per germline. Trimming stripped 1 base from V and 2 bases from J, with 6 bases between. The CDR3 spans 14 residues. The CDR3 reads CASSEGGTGNTIYF. DNA of the CDR3: TGTGCCAGCAGTGAAGGGGGCACTGGAAACACCATATATTTT.

At least ten counts were recorded for this clonotype. The rearrangement joins TRBV24-1 to TRBJ2-5; D gene unclear. Between the trimmed V and J ends, which lost 4 bases and 5 bases, there was a span of 7 bases. There are 12 residues in the CDR3. CDR1 is KGHDR and CDR2 is SFDVKD in the germline V gene. The CDR3 reads CATSDLVETQYF. Written as DNA, the CDR3 is TGTGCCACCAGTGACTTGGTGGAGACCCAGTACTTC.

This clonotype showed up many times. The chain carries TRBV4-1 and TRBJ2-4, with D perhaps TRBD2 (7 bases). Germline values: CDR1 MGHRA, CDR2 YSYEKL. The CDR3 extends over 17 amino acids. Trimming shortened V by 3 bases and J by 6 bases, and 21 bases separated the two germline ends. CDR3 residues: CASSHSTGGRTGNIQYF. DNA of the CDR3: TGCGCCAGCAGCCACTCAACCGGGGGGCGCACGGGAAACATTCAGTACTTC.

This clonotype was counted many times. The chain has TRBV29-1 and TRBJ2-5; 7 nucleotides match TRBD1. CDR3 length: 14 amino acids. Germline trimming cut 0 bases from V and 5 bases from J; bases unmatched to any gene: 6. Germline CDR1 and CDR2: SQVTM and ANQGSEA. CDR3 coding DNA: TGCAGCGTTGAAGATACAGGGGCAGTGGAGACCCAGTACTTC. This encodes CSVEDTGAVETQYF. Combining the CDR3 with reference TRBV29-1 and TRBJ2-5 gives the whole variable domain SAVISQKPSRDICQRGTSLTIQCQVDSQVTMMFWYRQQPGQSLTLIATANQGSEATYESGFVIDKFPISRPNLTFSTLTVSNMSPEDSSIYLCSVEDTGAVETQYFGPGTRLLVL.

This clonotype occurred many times. The V and J genes are TRBV4-1 and TRBJ1-6, with a possible D match to TRBD1 (5 bases). Trimming left V 1 base short and J 10 bases short, with 14 bases between. The germline V gene encodes CDR1 MGHRA and CDR2 YSYEKL. The CDR3 has 15 amino acids. CDR3 sequence: CASSQVGDGTSPLHF. The CDR3 nucleotides are TGCGCCAGCAGCCAAGTGGGGGATGGAACGTCACCCCTCCACTTT.

Ten or more counts support this clonotype. The rearrangement joins TRBV18 to TRBJ1-2, with D possibly being TRBD1 (5 bases). The CDR3 consists of 14 residues. CDR1 and CDR2 (germline): KGHSH, LQKENI. Trimming took 2 bases from V and 8 from J, leaving 15 bases between them. CDR3 amino acids: CASSPSGYGRGYTF. The CDR3 coding sequence is TGTGCCAGCTCACCATCAGGGTACGGTCGGGGCTACACCTTC.

In this sample, this clonotype turned up many times. This chain links TRBV2 with TRBJ1-1; D gene unclear. CDR3 length: 14 residues. Trimming removed 8 bases at V and 3 bases at J, with 16 bases between. Germline V lookup: CDR1 SNHLY, CDR2 FYNNEI. The CDR3 protein is CASGARNRDTEAFF. The CDR3 DNA reads TGTGCCAGCGGAGCTAGGAACCGCGACACTGAAGCTTTCTTT.

In the case of this clonotype: No conserved phenylalanine or tryptophan ends this CDR3, so it is likely a read error. The DNA is omitted, as the CDR3 cannot be located on it reliably, and the CDR3 follows TCRdb's listing. The CDR3 reads CASSLAGLAENTGELFS. This chain uses TRBV7-9 with TRBJ2-2; TRBD2 is the table's D call, not checked against the DNA. Germline CDR1 reads SEHNR; CDR2 reads FQNEAQ (reference sequence). With termini counted, the CDR3 has 17 amino acids.

A word on this clonotype: One end of the junction varies from germline; a read error may be responsible. The chain is built from TRBV5-1 and TRBJ2-7; TRBD1 aligns across 7 bases. CDR1 is SGHRS and CDR2 is YFSETQ in the germline V gene. The CDR3 is made up of 15 amino acids. CDR3 DNA sequence: TGCGCCAGCAGCTTGACTAGAGGGGGCCTCTACGAACAGTACTTC. Protein: CASSLTRGGLYEQYF.

This clonotype was picked up many times. V is TRBV5-1 and J is TRBJ1-1; D is possibly TRBD1 (6 bases). The CDR3 has 14 residues. V lost 0 bases, J lost 4 bases, and 10 bases lay in between. Germline V gives CDR1 SGHRS, CDR2 YFSETQ. The CDR3: CASSLGGGSTEAFF. In DNA form, the CDR3 reads TGCGCCAGCAGCTTGGGAGGGGGGAGCACTGAAGCTTTCTTT.

This clonotype was found many times. The V gene is TRBV11-3, the J gene TRBJ1-1, with D perhaps matching TRBD1 (6 bases). Germline CDR1 and CDR2: SGHNT and YENEEA. This CDR3 has 14 amino acids. Trimming cost V 4 bases and J 5 bases, with 14 bases left between them. The CDR3, as DNA: TGTGCCAGCAGCTCAGAGGGGGGGACAACTGAAGCTTTCTTT. Its translation is CASSSEGGTTEAFF.

To note about this clonotype: Germline and junction disagree at one end, which may indicate a read error. The rearrangement uses TRBV28 and TRBJ2-7; D may be TRBD2 (5 bases). The CDR3 sequence is 14 residues long. The germline V gene has CDR1 MDHEN and CDR2 SYDVKM. The CDR3 reads CASGLERRSYEQYF. In DNA form, the CDR3 reads TGTGCCAGCGGTTTAGAGAGGAGGAGCTACGAGCAGTACTTC. Variable domain in full (rest from reference TRBV28 and TRBJ2-7): DVKVTQSSRYLVKRTGEKVFLECVQDMDHENMFWYRQDPGLGLRLIYFSYDVKMKEKGDIPEGYSVSREKKERFSLILESASTNQTSMYLCASGLERRSYEQYFGPGTRLTVT.